This T cell receptor (beta chain) was documented in a study of pediatric ulcerative colitis. Looked up from germline, CDR1 is SGDLS and CDR2 is YYNGEE. After removal of 2 bases from V and 8 bases from J, the junction contained 3 bases not matched to a gene. The CDR3 runs 14 residues. One to two pinch biopsies were taken from the rectum during colonoscopy. Method: immunoSEQ multiplex PCR; TCRdb's copy keeps in-frame clones and lacks some. The data show about 35,000 clones, about three quarters seen once. V and J are TRBV9 and TRBJ1-6; the match to TRBD1 covers 8 bases. The clonotype was recovered from a boy younger than 18 with mild ulcerative colitis. The sequenced material came from gut tissue. The CDR3 nucleotides are TGTGCCAGCAGCGTCGGACAGGGATATTCACCCCTCCACTTT. This encodes CASSVGQGYSPLHF.